Shown below are 27 T cell receptor beta chains from a single sample sequenced in a study of shared clonotypes between healthy human individuals (dated by TCRdb to 2020 to 2021). Receptors were amplified or captured by the immunoSEQ multiplex PCR assay. In its TCRdb copy, this immuneACCESS table keeps in-frame sequences only and misses some clones. Where compared with another copy, unresolved V genes explain less than half of these, and the others have no known cause. In this sample the table shows approximately 500,000 clones, approximately 95% of which occur a single time. The ten largest clonotypes hold roughly 0.06% of the sample. Sequenced sample: naive CD4+ T cells sorted from blood. The sample's cell subset or site, from its label and the paper: CD45RA+ positively selected. The receptor source for this set is a woman in her 30s in good health.

V gene TRBV7-6 combines with J gene TRBJ2-1, with TRBD2 matching 12 bases. CDR3 length: 17 residues. CDR1 is SGHVS, CDR2 FNYEAQ, per germline. V was clipped by 2 bases and J by 2 bases; unmatched bases: 4. In nucleotides, the CDR3 is TGTGCCAGCAGCTTAAAATGGACTAGCGGGGCCTACAATGAGCAGTTCTTC. It specifies CASSLKWTSGAYNEQFF.

The chain recombines TRBV6-5 with TRBJ2-6; D perhaps matches TRBD1 (6 bases). V was cut by 0 bases and J by 2 bases, with 8 bases left in between. The CDR3 consists of 16 residues. Germline V gene lookup returns CDR1 MNHEY and CDR2 SVGAGI. The CDR3 DNA reads as TGTGCCAGCAGTTACTCCGGGACAACTGGGGCCAACGTCCTGACTTTC. Residues: CASSYSGTTGANVLTF.

V is TRBV11-2 and J is TRBJ2-5; D call uncertain. The CDR3 is 13 residues long. CDR1 is SGHAT, CDR2 FQNNGV, per germline. V lost 1 base to trimming and J lost 4 bases, with 7 bases between them. CDR3 coding DNA: TGTGCCAGCAGCTTAGTGTCGGCAGAGACCCAGTACTTC. It translates to CASSLVSAETQYF.

This clone was detected once. The V gene is TRBV4-1, the J gene TRBJ2-1; D is unresolved. In germline, CDR1 is MGHRA, CDR2 YSYEKL. Deletions cut 1 base from V and 3 bases from J, with 4 bases between. CDR3 length equals 13 residues. This CDR3 is CASSQVDYNEQFF. CDR3 DNA sequence: TGCGCCAGCAGCCAAGTGGACTACAATGAGCAGTTCTTC.

This clone was seen a single time. The chain couples TRBV7-9 to TRBJ1-1; D is possibly TRBD1 (5 bases). This CDR3 region has 16 residues. The germline V and J ends were trimmed by 1 base and 1 base, with 13 bases remaining between them. Germline CDR1 is SEHNR and CDR2 is FQNEAQ (reference sequence). The CDR3 DNA sequence: TGTGCCAGCAGCTTAGTAAGAGGAGGGACGAACACTGAAGCTTTCTTT. Protein product: CASSLVRGGTNTEAFF.

The chain combines TRBV7-2 with TRBJ2-5; 11 nucleotides match TRBD2. V shed 5 bases, J shed 6 bases, and the junction held 8 bases outside the gene matches. The V gene's germline CDR1 is SGHTA and CDR2 FQGNSA. The CDR3 extends over 15 amino acids. The chain's CDR3 is CASSPIGLAGQTQYF. Written as DNA, the CDR3 is TGTGCCAGCAGCCCCATAGGACTAGCGGGCCAGACCCAGTACTTC.

The rearrangement joins TRBV30 to TRBJ2-5, with a tentative D call TRBD2 (6 bases). The J call may be mistaken, given a closer DNA end match to TRBJ2-7. CDR1 GTSNPN and CDR2 SVGIG come from the germline V gene (reference sequence). The CDR3 has 13 residues. The CDR3 DNA sequence: TGTGCCTGGAGTCGCGGGATTAACTACGAGCAGTACTTC. Its translation is CAWSRGINYEQYF.

This clone came up a few times. The identical CDR3 is also encoded by other nucleotide sequences in the sample. J is TRBJ2-7 and V is TRBV30; 10 positions match TRBD2. V lost 0 bases and J lost 4; bases outside the gene matches: 3. The CDR3 sequence is 14 residues long. Germline V gives CDR1 GTSNPN, CDR2 SVGIG (reference sequence). CDR3 residues: CAWSVRAGGYEQYF. CDR3 in DNA: TGTGCCTGGAGTGTGCGAGCGGGAGGGTACGAGCAGTACTTC.

V gene TRBV6-4 combines with J gene TRBJ2-1; a possible D gene is TRBD2 (6 bases). V lost 6 bases and J lost 7, with 22 bases in between. The CDR3 contains 16 residues. Germline lookup yields CDR1 MRHNA and CDR2 SNTAGT. The CDR3 sequence: CASSPFAGLKRNEQFF. DNA of the CDR3: TGTGCCAGCAGCCCCTTTGCGGGGCTAAAGAGGAATGAGCAGTTCTTC.

This clone appeared once. V and J are TRBV7-3 and TRBJ2-5; the D is unclear. This CDR3 comprises 13 residues. V lost 3 bases and J 0 bases, leaving 5 bases between the germline ends. CDR1 and CDR2 (germline): SGHTA, FQGTGA. The CDR3 bases are TGTGCCAGCAGCTTCAGCCACCAAGAGACCCAGTACTTC. This sequence encodes CASSFSHQETQYF.

The rearrangement uses TRBV30 and TRBJ1-5; the D gene is possibly TRBD1 (5 bases). CDR1 and CDR2 (germline): GTSNPN, SVGIG (reference sequence). V was clipped by 2 bases and J by 1 base, with 12 bases between them. The CDR3 loop spans 15 amino acids. CDR3 bases: TGTGCCTGGAGTCATCCGGGGCCGAGCAATCAGCCCCAGCATTTT. Its protein product is CAWSHPGPSNQPQHF.

The V and J genes are TRBV15 and TRBJ1-2, with D uncertain. Germline loops: CDR1 LNHNV, CDR2 YYDKDF (reference sequence). V was pared by 5 bases and J by 5 bases, with 12 bases between. The CDR3 is 13 amino acids. The CDR3 DNA sequence: TGTGCCACCAGCCGGACCACGACATATGGCTACACCTTC. Amino acids: CATSRTTTYGYTF.

The sample holds one count of this clone. The rearrangement uses TRBV7-9 and TRBJ1-1; no definite D call. CDR1 and CDR2 (germline): SEHNR, FQNEAQ (reference sequence). This CDR3 comprises 14 residues. The V end was cut by 6 bases, the J end by 1 base, with 12 bases between. The CDR3: CASSPAGTNTEAFF. The CDR3 DNA follows: TGTGCCAGCAGTCCAGCCGGCACGAACACTGAAGCTTTCTTT.

The chain uses TRBV19 and TRBJ1-1; D is ambiguous. Germline V CDR1 and CDR2: LNHDA, SQIVND (reference sequence). This CDR3 is 14 amino acids long. V was pared by 5 bases and J by 2 bases, with 12 bases between. The CDR3 here is CASSPRSENTEAFF. The CDR3 nucleotides are TGTGCCAGTAGTCCGCGGTCCGAAAACACTGAAGCTTTCTTT. The full variable domain, in which reference TRBV19 and TRBJ1-1 provide the parts outside the CDR3, is DGGITQSPKYLFRKEGQNVTLSCEQNLNHDAMYWYRQDPGQGLRLIYYSQIVNDFQKGDIAEGYSVSREKKESFPLTVTSAQKNPTAFYLCASSPRSENTEAFFGQGTRLTVV.

The gene calls are TRBV14 and TRBJ2-1; the match to TRBD2 covers 14 bases. CDR3 length equals 16 residues. Germline-derived CDR1 and CDR2 are SGHDN and FVKESK. V lost 5 bases and J lost 1; bases outside the gene matches: 1. The CDR3, as DNA: TGTGCCAGCAGCAGACTAGCGGGAGGGTCCTACAATGAGCAGTTCTTC. Protein: CASSRLAGGSYNEQFF.

This CDR3 reads CASGRQGNDEQYF. CDR3 nucleotide sequence: TGTGCCAGCGGACGACAGGGGAACGACGAGCAGTACTTC. J is TRBJ2-7 and V is TRBV25-1, with 8 bases fitting TRBD1. V lost 8 bases to trimming and J lost 5 bases; unmatched junction nucleotides: 8. From germline, CDR1 is MGHDK and CDR2 SYGVNS. The CDR3 contains 13 residues.

The chain combines TRBV6-1 with TRBJ2-2; no clear D gene. With 3 bases removed from V and 0 bases from J, the gap between germline ends came to 14 bases. CDR1 is MNHNS and CDR2 is SASEGT in the germline V gene. CDR3 length equals 17 residues. The CDR3 nucleotides read TGTGCCAGCAGTGATATGATAGATGGTGCGAACACCGGGGAGCTGTTTTTT. Protein sequence: CASSDMIDGANTGELFF.

This clone came up once. This chain links TRBV4-1 with TRBJ2-5, with 10 bases matching TRBD2. The last part of the DNA fits TRBJ2-7 better; the J call may be wrong. CDR1 is MGHRA and CDR2 is YSYEKL in the germline V gene. The CDR3 spans 15 residues. The CDR3 protein is CASSQASGGSYEQYF. DNA for the CDR3: TGCGCCAGCAGCCAAGCTAGCGGGGGCTCCTACGAGCAGTACTTC.

V and J are TRBV10-2 and TRBJ2-5; the D is unclear. The germline CDR1 and CDR2 sequences are WSHSY and SAAADI. The ends were cut back, 6 bases at V and 3 bases at J, with 5 bases in the middle. This CDR3 is 11 amino acids long. CDR3 in DNA: TGCGCCAGCAGCACGGAAGAGACCCAGTACTTC. Residues: CASSTEETQYF.

The V call is TRBV28, the J call TRBJ2-7; D gene uncertain. Germline-derived CDR1 and CDR2 are MDHEN and SYDVKM. Trimming took 1 base from V and 7 from J, leaving 11 bases between them. The CDR3 extends over 13 amino acids. CDR3 nucleotides: TGTGCCAGCAGTTTATATACAGTGCAGGAGCAGTACTTC. As protein: CASSLYTVQEQYF.

The chain couples TRBV2 to TRBJ2-4; the match to TRBD1 covers 7 bases. CDR1 and CDR2 from the germline V gene are SNHLY and FYNNEI. The CDR3 sequence is 14 residues long. The V segment lost 9 bases and the J segment 5 bases; nucleotides outside the gene matches: 10. Here the CDR3 reads CASKTGSRENIQYF. The CDR3 DNA reads as TGTGCCAGTAAGACAGGGAGTCGGGAAAACATTCAGTACTTC.

The chain links TRBV19 to TRBJ2-1, with TRBD2 matching over 13 bases. The CDR3 is 19 residues long. Germline assignment: CDR1 LNHDA and CDR2 SQIVND (reference sequence). J was trimmed by 1 base and V by 4 bases; bases with no gene match: 10. CDR3 coding DNA: TGTGCCAGTAGTAGGCGACTAGCGGGAGGACCCGGTTCCTACAATGAGCAGTTCTTC. Translating gives CASSRRLAGGPGSYNEQFF.

The chain combines TRBV11-3 with TRBJ1-5, with TRBD1 as a possible D gene (5 bases). CDR3 length: 16 residues. The V gene's germline CDR1 is SGHNT and CDR2 YENEEA. Trimming stripped 3 bases from V and 7 bases from J, with 19 bases between. CDR3 sequence: CASSFRFGTAKQPQHF. CDR3 nucleotide sequence: TGTGCCAGCAGCTTCCGCTTCGGGACTGCGAAGCAGCCCCAGCATTTT.

The rearrangement links TRBV7-4 to TRBJ2-7; D not certain. Trimming left V 2 bases short and J 0 bases short, with 2 bases between. CDR1 is SGHVT and CDR2 is SQSDAQ in the germline V gene. This CDR3 has 12 amino acids. The CDR3 DNA is TGTGCCAGCAGCTTAATCTCCTACGAGCAGTACTTC. Protein sequence: CASSLISYEQYF.

This clone was detected a few times. V gene TRBV7-8 combines with J gene TRBJ1-5; D may be TRBD1 (5 bases). The germline V gene has CDR1 SGHVS and CDR2 FQNEAQ. CDR3 size: 13 residues. V gave up 6 bases and J gave up 5 bases, with 11 bases separating them. CDR3 protein: CASSGDGHQPQHF. The CDR3 DNA is TGTGCCAGCAGTGGGGACGGACATCAGCCCCAGCATTTT.

The genes are TRBV18 and TRBJ2-7; 7 nucleotides line up with TRBD2. CDR3 length: 16 amino acids. Germline CDR1 KGHSH, CDR2 LQKENI. The trim removed 3 bases at V and 2 bases at J, leaving 10 bases unmatched. The CDR3 region is CASSPGGSGVPYEQYF. Here the CDR3 DNA reads TGTGCCAGCTCACCGGGAGGGAGTGGGGTCCCCTACGAGCAGTACTTC.

The chain couples TRBV5-5 to TRBJ2-7; possibly TRBD2 for D (8 bases). This CDR3 contains 16 residues. V was shortened by 0 bases and J by 4 bases, with 17 bases between the two germline ends. CDR1 and CDR2 from the germline V gene are SGHKS and YYEKEE (reference sequence). CDR3 DNA sequence: TGTGCCAGCAGCTTGGCCCCTCGGGGGGGACAGTACGAGCAGTACTTC. Translated: CASSLAPRGGQYEQYF.